This T cell receptor beta chain was captured by sequencing in a study of T cell repertoires in cytomegalovirus infection. Across the whole study: Researchers turned to recently identified HLA-C-restricted CMV epitopes as well as well-studied HLA-B-restricted ones.

A remark on this clonotype: Its antigen is not known.

From the reads, TCRdb called clonotypes with MiXCR, one entry per CDR3 protein. Of 800,000 to 950,000 distinct CDR3 sequences in the sample, 32% are singletons; the top ten hold over 10%. V lost 5 bases and J lost 4, with 11 bases in between. The CDR3 loop spans 14 amino acids. Looked up from germline, CDR1 is KGHDR and CDR2 is SFDVKD. The sequence came from a human donor in good health (CMV status not recorded). Some clones in this sample may be carry-over from other donors' samples. This chain connects TRBV24-1 to TRBJ2-1; D not resolved. Material: cultured CD8+ T cells from PBMCs, obtained from culture after CMV antigen stimulation. CDR3 region: CATSGSGLYNEQFF. CDR3 bases: TGTGCCACCAGTGGTTCCGGTCTTTACAATGAGCAGTTCTTC.